This entry is about one T cell receptor (beta chain). Its antigen target is currently unknown. It has no much larger one-base neighbor in the sample; base qualities were not kept. Relative to germline, V is 1 base shorter and J is 6 bases shorter, with 12 bases between their ends. Reading the germline V gene gives CDR1 SNHLY and CDR2 FYNNEI. Including cysteine and phenylalanine, the CDR3 has 14 amino acids. Left in the record is the CDR3 DNA by itself, 42 bases read in frame from the first base. Library preparation was by the immunoSEQ multiplex PCR assay. What TCRdb holds here is the immuneACCESS table cut down to in-frame rearrangements. Part of the clones is not present; checked against another copy, under half of the missing clones reflect an unresolved V gene, and the others are unexplained. This sample gives about 150,000 clones in total; more than 90% of them show up just once. 2% to 2.5% of the sample is in the top ten clones.

The data derive from a study of control samples from healthy donors and cancer patients (dated by TCRdb to about 2020). This receptor was identified in a woman between 40 and 55 years old in good health. Sequences were obtained from blood. In this chain, TRBV2 is recombined with TRBJ1-1; the D gene is perhaps TRBD1, on 5 matching bases. The nucleotides read TGTGCCAGCAGTGAAGTAGTGGGGGTGGCTGAAGCTTTCTTT. Its amino acids are CASSEVVGVAEAFF.